This section outlines one T cell receptor (beta chain) sequence together with its context. This entry is derived from a study of blood T cell repertoires in COVID-19. Germline V gene sequence: CDR1 LGHDT, CDR2 YNNKEL (reference sequence). This CDR3 has 12 amino acids. Trimming left V 3 bases short and J 6 bases short, with 7 bases between. The repertoire was sequenced with immunoSEQ multiplex PCR; TCRdb's copy has only in-frame clones and lacks some. The table shows some 180,000 clones, with 70% to 85% occurring only once. The chain uses TRBV3-1 (or the pseudogene TRBV3-2) and TRBJ2-3; perhaps TRBD2 as D (6 bases). The sequenced sample consisted of peripheral blood. The source of this sequence is a man between 45 and 60 years old who had recovered from COVID-19. CDR3: CASSQTRDTQYF. CDR3 bases: TGTGCCAGCAGCCAGACTAGGGATACGCAGTATTTT.